This T cell receptor (beta chain) originates from a study of blood T cell repertoires in COVID-19 (dated by TCRdb to 2020 to 2021). About the investigation overall: Samples from collaborators originated in the United States, Italy and Spain and spanned both the acute and convalescent phases of COVID-19. The prospective study material was composed of cDNA or gDNA derived from T cells, B-cell-depleted T cells, or PBMCs. Subjects who had been exposed to COVID-19, were actively infected with it, or had recovered from it provided the deeply sampled blood TCRbeta repertoires that made up the dataset. The repertoires were made available in a free public database intended to serve as a resource for research on the immune response to SARS-CoV-2. Samples came from the ongoing ImmuneRACE study (first 160 participants) plus 1,254 subjects from 6 global collaborators. The sample metadata nearly always contained a de-identified subject ID, COVID-19 status, age in years and sex. HLA class I and class II types, where available, came from metadata supplied by the sample provider rather than from assay-based typing. The research as a whole found: The quantity of clinical and demographic metadata differed by source and by participant and was supplied without curation.

On this clone itself: No cognate antigen has been identified for it. Nothing much larger sits one base from this clone, and base qualities are not available. Other DNA sequences in the same sample also yield this CDR3.

Participants in the prospective study were enrolled through a virtual design, were aged 18 to 89 years, and lived in approximately 25 United States geographic areas. To assign participants to cohorts, the prospective study relied on clinical history that participants themselves reported in a screening survey and a study questionnaire. A participant counted as exposed if, within 2 weeks of entering the study, that participant had been in contact with someone who had a PCR-confirmed or clinician-diagnosed COVID-19 case. Each participant in the prospective study had whole blood, serum and a nasopharyngeal or oropharyngeal swab collected by mobile phlebotomists. Over a roughly two-month period, participants in the prospective study had the option of providing additional blood draws and questionnaires. Before DNA extraction, prospective study blood samples were shipped either frozen or at room temperature.

TCRbeta CDR3 regions were amplified from genomic DNA by means of the immunoSEQ Assay, a bias-controlled multiplex PCR. The authors' analysis ran thus. Nucleated cell counts per sample were estimated from amplification of reference gene primers within the assay. To quantify the absolute abundance of each unique TCRbeta CDR3 rearrangement, sequence reads were collapsed and filtered. For each sample, productive Simpson clonality was calculated as the square root of Simpson's diversity index over productive rearrangements. Sourced from immuneACCESS, this table was stored by TCRdb with only in-frame sequences that have V and J called. A share of the clones is absent; for the studies checked, an unresolved V gene accounts for under half, and the remainder has no known explanation. That table is the source of V, J and clone size, and D and trimming were worked out from the DNA. This sample has approximately 260,000 clones in its table, and about 85% of those were observed once. The top ten constitute 6.6% of the sample.

Based on the germline V gene (reference sequence), the CDR1 and CDR2 sequences are MNHEY and SMNVEV. The CDR3 has 15 amino acids, counting the end cysteine and phenylalanine. Only the CDR3 DNA stays, 45 bases, in frame from base 1. V has 4 bases trimmed and J has 0 bases trimmed; junction bases matching no gene number 5. Input material: PBMCs or T cells enriched from blood (not recorded which). The receptor comes from a woman aged 45-65 years who had been exposed to COVID-19. The chain was built from TRBV27 and TRBJ2-7; 8 bases in the middle match TRBD2. The DNA sequence is TGTGCCAGCAGTTCCCGGGGGGGGCCCTCCTACGAGCAGTACTTC. Its protein is CASSSRGGPSYEQYF.